Here is one T cell receptor (beta chain) with its context. These data come from a study of blood T cell repertoires in COVID-19. Overall study context: Samples taken during acute and convalescent COVID-19 were collected in the United States, Italy and Spain. T cells, B-cell-depleted T cells, or PBMCs provided the cDNA or gDNA that served as material.

The CDR3 length is 12 residues. Germline V gene sequence: CDR1 GTSNPN, CDR2 SVGIG (reference sequence). With V trimmed by 2 bases and J by 8 bases, 3 bases remained unmatched. In the original workflow: Reference gene primers were amplified, and this amplification served to estimate nucleated cell counts. Data came from immunoSEQ multiplex PCR; TCRdb stores just in-frame clones and leaves some out. D and trimming were read from the DNA, whereas the V and J calls and clone size are those reported in that table. There are about 490,000 clones in the sample; approximately 83% occur only once, and roughly 3.2% lies in the top ten.

The sample consisted of peripheral blood. The chain couples TRBV30 to TRBJ1-2, with TRBD1 matching over 9 bases. The sequence came from a human donor in a cohort sampled during active COVID-19. The CDR3 coding sequence is TGTGCCTGGAGTTGGACAGGGGTAGGCTACACCTTC. This translates into CAWSWTGVGYTF.